This T cell receptor (beta chain) was sequenced during a study of blood T cell repertoires in COVID-19. Study at large: The study drew acute and convalescent COVID-19 samples from the United States, Italy and Spain.

This CDR3 comprises 17 residues. J was trimmed by 4 bases and V by 5 bases; bases with no gene match: 11. From germline, CDR1 is SGHAT and CDR2 FQNNGV. Data came from immunoSEQ multiplex PCR; TCRdb stores just in-frame clones and leaves some out. The sample yields 130,000 or so clones, 84% seen once. Recruits, aged roughly 18 to 100 years, lived in 24 US areas. Participant-reported clinical history was the basis for cohort assignment. The chain combines TRBV11-2 with TRBJ2-1; 10 bases agree with TRBD2. The sequenced sample was PBMCs or T cells enriched from blood (not recorded which). The sequence derives from a woman aged 30 to 39 who had recovered from COVID-19. CDR3 loop: CASSRTGGLATYNEQFF. The CDR3 DNA follows: TGTGCCAGCAGCCGTACTGGGGGACTAGCGACTTACAATGAGCAGTTCTTC.